The following is a T cell receptor (beta chain) sequence with its context. This sample was taken from a study of CD8+CD57+ T cells in acquired aplastic anemia. Template material for TCR beta VDJ and CDR3 profiling consisted of genomic DNA. TCRdb reprocessed the reads via MiXCR and lists one record per CDR3 protein. The profile shows approximately 190,000 distinct CDR3 sequences, 40% to 55% of them singletons. V lost 5 bases and J lost 3; bases outside the gene matches: 6. CDR3 length: 14 amino acids. The germline V gene encodes CDR1 LNHDA and CDR2 SQIVND (reference sequence). Selection for sequencing was limited to patients who had shown CD8+CD57+ cell expansion by flow cytometry. Every one of the patients had aplastic anemia (severe, acquired).

The chain recombines TRBV19 with TRBJ2-7; TRBD1 matches 8 bases. This clonotype originated in a human donor with aplastic anemia. Material for sequencing was sorted CD4+, CD8+, or CD8+CD57+ T cells (not recorded which) from PBMCs. In nucleotides, the CDR3 is TGTGCCAGTAGTGCCGGACAGGGCCGCTACGAGCAGTACTTC. This translates into CASSAGQGRYEQYF.